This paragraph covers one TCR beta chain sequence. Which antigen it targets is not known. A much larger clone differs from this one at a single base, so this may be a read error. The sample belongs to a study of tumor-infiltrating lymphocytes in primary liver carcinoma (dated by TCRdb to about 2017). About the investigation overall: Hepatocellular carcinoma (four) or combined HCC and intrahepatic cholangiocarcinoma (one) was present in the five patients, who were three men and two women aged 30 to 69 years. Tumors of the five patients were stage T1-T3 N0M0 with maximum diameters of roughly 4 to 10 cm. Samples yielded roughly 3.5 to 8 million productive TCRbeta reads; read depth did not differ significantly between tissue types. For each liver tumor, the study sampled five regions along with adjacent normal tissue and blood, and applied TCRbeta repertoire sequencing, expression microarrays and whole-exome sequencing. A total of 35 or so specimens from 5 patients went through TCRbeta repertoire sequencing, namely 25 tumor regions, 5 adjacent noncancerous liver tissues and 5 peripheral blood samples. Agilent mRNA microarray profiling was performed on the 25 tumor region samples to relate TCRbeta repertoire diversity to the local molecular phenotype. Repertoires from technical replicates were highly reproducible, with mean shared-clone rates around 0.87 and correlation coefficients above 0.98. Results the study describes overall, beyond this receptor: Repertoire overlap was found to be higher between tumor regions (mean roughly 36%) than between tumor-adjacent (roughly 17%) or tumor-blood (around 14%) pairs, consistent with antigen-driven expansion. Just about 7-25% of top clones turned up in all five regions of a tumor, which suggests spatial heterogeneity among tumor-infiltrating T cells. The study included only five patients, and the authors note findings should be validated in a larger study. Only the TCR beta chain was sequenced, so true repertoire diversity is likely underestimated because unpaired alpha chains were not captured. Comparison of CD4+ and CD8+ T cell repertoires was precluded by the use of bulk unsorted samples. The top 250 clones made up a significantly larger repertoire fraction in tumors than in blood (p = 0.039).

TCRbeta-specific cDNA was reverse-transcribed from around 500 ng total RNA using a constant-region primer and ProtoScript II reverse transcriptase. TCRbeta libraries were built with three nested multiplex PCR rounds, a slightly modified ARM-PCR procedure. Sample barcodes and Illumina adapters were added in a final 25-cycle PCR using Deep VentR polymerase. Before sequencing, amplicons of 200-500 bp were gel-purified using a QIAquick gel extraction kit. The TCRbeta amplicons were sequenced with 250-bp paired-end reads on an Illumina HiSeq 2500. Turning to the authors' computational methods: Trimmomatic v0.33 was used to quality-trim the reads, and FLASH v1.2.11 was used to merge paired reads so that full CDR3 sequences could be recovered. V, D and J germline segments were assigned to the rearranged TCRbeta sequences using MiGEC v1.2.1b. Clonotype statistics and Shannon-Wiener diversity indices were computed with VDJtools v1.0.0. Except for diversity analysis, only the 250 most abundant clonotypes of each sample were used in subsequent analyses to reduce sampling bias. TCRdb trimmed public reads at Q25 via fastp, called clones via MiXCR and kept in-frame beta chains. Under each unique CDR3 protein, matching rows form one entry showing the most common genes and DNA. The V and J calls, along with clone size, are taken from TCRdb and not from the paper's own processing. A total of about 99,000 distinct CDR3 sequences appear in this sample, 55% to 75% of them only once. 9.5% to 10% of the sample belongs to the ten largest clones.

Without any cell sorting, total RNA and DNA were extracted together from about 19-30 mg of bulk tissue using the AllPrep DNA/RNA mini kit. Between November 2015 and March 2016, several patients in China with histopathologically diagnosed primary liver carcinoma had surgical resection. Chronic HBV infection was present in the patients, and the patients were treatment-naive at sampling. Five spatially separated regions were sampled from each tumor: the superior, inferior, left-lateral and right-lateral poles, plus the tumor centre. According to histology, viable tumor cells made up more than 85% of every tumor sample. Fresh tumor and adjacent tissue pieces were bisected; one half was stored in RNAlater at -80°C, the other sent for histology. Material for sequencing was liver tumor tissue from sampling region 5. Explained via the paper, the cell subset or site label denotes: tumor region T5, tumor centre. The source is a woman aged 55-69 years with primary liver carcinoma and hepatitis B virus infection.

The CDR3 corresponds to CASCDGTGIYEQYF. The DNA sequence reads TGTGCCAGCTGTGACGGGACAGGGATCTACGAGCAGTACTTC. The chain links TRBV6-2 or TRBV6-3 with TRBJ2-7; the junction holds 9 bases that match TRBD1. Trimming accounts for 8 bases at V and 3 bases at J, while the number of junction bases matched to no gene is 8. The germline V gene gives CDR1 as MNHEY and CDR2 as SVGEGT. The CDR3, from cysteine to phenylalanine, totals 14 residues. Left in the record is the CDR3 DNA by itself, 42 bases read in frame from the first base.